This is a list of T cell receptor beta chains from one sample in a study of T cells in narcolepsy. Some clones are missing from TCRdb's copy, which holds only in-frame ones; the method was immunoSEQ multiplex PCR. The data show about 35,000 clones, with approximately 84% seen just once and 0.8% to 1.2% held by the top ten. The sample consisted of memory (CD45RA-) CD4+ T cells from blood. All receptors derive from a human donor in good health. Each CDR3 is given with its conserved first and last residue.

cdr3_aa,v_call,j_call,cdr3_length
CASSSTSYEQYF,TRBV7-9,TRBJ2-7,12
CACNEQYF,TRBV30,TRBJ2-7,8
CASSPPGAWGYNEQFF,TRBV18,TRBJ2-1,16
CASSLGSGDTQYF,TRBV7-2,TRBJ2-3,13
CASSLLAGGGTDTQYF,TRBV7-3,TRBJ2-3,16
CASSPRAETNTGELFF,TRBV4-2,TRBJ2-2,16
CASSLEFGGETQYF,TRBV7-2,TRBJ2-5,14
CASSEPAEKGGEAFF,TRBV25-1,TRBJ1-1,15
CASSRPDVTGELFF,TRBV5-8,TRBJ2-2,14
CASSPTTRTYGYTF,TRBV14,TRBJ1-2,14
CATSKEGGVAGALMETQYF,TRBV15,TRBJ2-5,19
CATSGSGANVLTF,TRBV5-1,TRBJ2-6,13
CASSPYGRSEAFF,TRBV11-2,TRBJ1-1,13
CASSLRGAVYEQYF,TRBV13,TRBJ2-7,14
CASSTGQGREQYF,TRBV7-3,TRBJ2-7,13
CASSINRESYGYTF,TRBV19,TRBJ1-2,14
CASSLVGASSGNTIYF,TRBV5-6,TRBJ1-3,16
CASSSGGSTYEQYF,TRBV7-9,TRBJ2-7,14
CASSIGQSGNTIYF,TRBV19,TRBJ1-3,14
CASTRGGDNQPQHF,TRBV5-6,TRBJ1-5,14
CASSPTSGRLRDEQFF,TRBV19,TRBJ2-1,16
CASSELGGSPQETQYF,TRBV25-1,TRBJ2-5,16
CASSLGPDIPGEQYF,TRBV6-1,TRBJ2-7,15